Sequencing of this T cell receptor beta chain was carried out in a study of T-cell reconstitution after alpha-beta-depleted transplantation in children. This clonotype came up many times. The antigen remains undetermined. Study conclusions and caveats: There were reportedly several hundred expanded graft clones from which alpha-beta T cells came about two months after transplant. Certain patients had high TCRbeta diversity at day 60, and it came from recipient T cells and thymic progenitors that survived. T cells produced anew were the main source of T-cell counts and diversity one year after transplant.

Preparing the TCRbeta library involved the use of unique molecular identifiers. TCRdb re-called the PCR reads with MiXCR, one entry per CDR3 protein. The sample includes around 140,000 distinct CDR3 sequences, roughly 9% of them seen just once. The CDR3 runs to 16 residues. V was trimmed by 0 bases and J by 4 bases, leaving 16 bases between them. Germline V gene data show CDR1 as DFQATT and CDR2 as SNEGSKA (reference sequence). The chain joins TRBV20-1 to TRBJ1-3; D gene unclear. This TCR came from a female patient aged 2-9 years who had a stem cell transplant for congenital amegakaryocytic thrombocytopenia, so the T cells may come from the graft donor. The source material was PBMCs, mostly from graft donor cells, sampled 180 days after TCRalphabeta/CD19-depleted stem cell transplant. CDR3 amino acids: CSARDPRTYFGNTIYF. Here the CDR3 DNA reads TGCAGTGCTAGAGATCCGAGGACTTACTTCGGAAACACCATATATTTT.